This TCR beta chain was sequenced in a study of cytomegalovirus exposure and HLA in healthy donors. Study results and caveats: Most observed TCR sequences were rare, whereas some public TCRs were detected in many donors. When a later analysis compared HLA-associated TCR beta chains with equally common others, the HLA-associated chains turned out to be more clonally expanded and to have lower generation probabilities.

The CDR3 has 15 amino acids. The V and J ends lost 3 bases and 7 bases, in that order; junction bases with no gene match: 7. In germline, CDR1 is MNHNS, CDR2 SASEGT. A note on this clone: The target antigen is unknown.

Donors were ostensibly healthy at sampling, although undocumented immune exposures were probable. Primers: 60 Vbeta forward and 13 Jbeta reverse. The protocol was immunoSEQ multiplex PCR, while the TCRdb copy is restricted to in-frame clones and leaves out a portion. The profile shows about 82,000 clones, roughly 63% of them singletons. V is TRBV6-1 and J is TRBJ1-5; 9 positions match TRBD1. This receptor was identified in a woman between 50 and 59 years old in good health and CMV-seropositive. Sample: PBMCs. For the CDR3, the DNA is TGTGCCAGCAGTGATTATAACAGGGGGCAACAGCCCCAGCATTTT. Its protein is CASSDYNRGQQPQHF.